These 6 T cell receptor beta chains were sequenced from one sample in a study of shared clonotypes between healthy human individuals. CD45RO negativity and positive selection for CCR7 defined naive CD8 cells, a population that excluded terminally differentiated effector memory CD45RA+ cells. Measured with immunoSEQ multiplex PCR; TCRdb has only the in-frame clones, and not every one. Of hundreds of thousands of clones detected, around 90% appear once; the ten largest clones hold approximately 24%. The sample comprised naive CD8+ T cells sorted from blood. The receptors originated from a man aged 30-40 years in good health.

The chain links TRBV5-5 to TRBJ1-5, with TRBD1 as a possible D gene (5 bases). This CDR3 is built from 17 residues. Trimming shortened V by 3 bases and J by 3 bases, and 19 bases separated the two germline ends. The germline V gene encodes CDR1 SGHKS and CDR2 YYEKEE (reference sequence). The DNA for the CDR3 is TGTGCCAGCAGCTCAACAACAGGCTACACCCCCAATCAGCCCCAGCATTTT. Amino acid sequence: CASSSTTGYTPNQPQHF. The full variable domain, with the rest looked up from reference TRBV5-5 and TRBJ1-5, is DAGVTQSPTHLIKTRGQQVTLRCSPISGHKSVSWYQQVLGQGPQFIFQYYEKEERGRGNFPDRFSARQFPNYSSELNVNALLLGDSALYLCASSSTTGYTPNQPQHFGDGTRLSIL.

The chain combines TRBV7-9 with TRBJ1-2; D is ambiguous. Germline V lookup: CDR1 SEHNR, CDR2 FQNEAQ (reference sequence). The CDR3 has 14 amino acids. Trimming removed 2 bases at V and 1 base at J, with 8 bases between. The CDR3 is CASSLIDHNYGYTF. The CDR3 nucleotides are TGTGCCAGCAGCTTAATCGACCATAACTATGGCTACACCTTC.

The V call is TRBV10-2, the J call TRBJ2-7; unclear D gene. Germline values: CDR1 WSHSY, CDR2 SAAADI. V was clipped by 2 bases and J by 3 bases, with 5 bases between them. This CDR3 is built from 12 residues. The CDR3 bases are TGCGCCAGCAGTGAGAGGGACTACGAGCAGTACTTC. This sequence encodes CASSERDYEQYF.

The chain has TRBV12-5 and TRBJ2-1, with 8 bases that match TRBD1. The CDR3 is made up of 15 amino acids. Germline values: CDR1 LGHNT, CDR2 FRNRAP. The V gene end was trimmed by 6 bases and the J gene end by 0 bases; junction bases not matched to a gene: 4. The CDR3 nucleotides read TGTGCTAGTGGCCGAGGACAGGGCTCCTACAATGAGCAGTTCTTC. Amino acids: CASGRGQGSYNEQFF.

In its sample, this clone was seen a few times. The V gene is TRBV27, the J gene TRBJ1-2; D gene unclear. The CDR3 is 13 residues long. V shed 5 bases and J shed 3 bases, with 10 bases lying between them. The germline V gene encodes CDR1 MNHEY and CDR2 SMNVEV (reference sequence). In DNA, the CDR3 is TGTGCCAGCAGTAGGGAGGGCTACTATGGCTACACCTTC. Its protein product is CASSREGYYGYTF.

The V gene is TRBV28, the J gene TRBJ1-1; D might be TRBD1 (6 bases). The CDR3 spans 14 residues. CDR1 and CDR2 (germline): MDHEN, SYDVKM. V gave up 6 bases and J gave up 0 bases, with 11 bases separating them. The CDR3 reads CASSPTGMNTEAFF. The CDR3 DNA follows: TGTGCCAGCAGCCCCACAGGGATGAACACTGAAGCTTTCTTT.